The 23 T cell receptor beta chains presented below share a single source sample, sequenced in a study of cytomegalovirus exposure and HLA in healthy donors. Amplification used 60 Vbeta primers and 13 Jbeta primers. The method was immunoSEQ multiplex PCR; TCRdb's version includes in-frame clones alone and lacks a portion of them. The sample shows about 160,000 clones, approximately 80% of them seen only once. Source material: PBMCs. Receptors were obtained from a middle-aged man in good health and CMV-seropositive.

This clone has just a few counts. The chain couples TRBV6-1 to TRBJ2-5, with D tentatively TRBD1 (5 bases). In germline, CDR1 is MNHNS, CDR2 SASEGT. CDR3 length: 13 amino acids. The germline V and J ends were trimmed by 2 bases and 4 bases, with 8 bases remaining between them. The CDR3 nucleotides read TGTGCCAGCAGTGAACAGGGTGGAGAGACCCAGTACTTC. Translated, it gives CASSEQGGETQYF.

This clone occurred a few times. This chain links TRBV5-4 with TRBJ2-3; 9 positions agree with TRBD1. This CDR3 is built from 15 residues. Germline CDR1 SGHNT, CDR2 YYREEE (reference sequence). The V and J ends lost 3 bases and 3 bases, in that order; junction bases with no gene match: 5. The CDR3 reads CASSYPGTGTDTQYF. CDR3 DNA: TGTGCCAGCAGCTACCCCGGGACAGGGACAGATACGCAGTATTTT. The variable domain in full, with the rest retrieved from reference TRBV5-4 and TRBJ2-3, is ETGVTQSPTHLIKTRGQQVTLRCSSQSGHNTVSWYQQALGQGPQFIFQYYREEENGRGNFPPRFSGLQFPNYSSELNVNALELDDSALYLCASSYPGTGTDTQYFGPGTRLTVL.

This rearrangement joins TRBV6-5 to TRBJ2-3; 9 bases align to TRBD2. This CDR3 has 15 amino acids. Germline trimming cut 2 bases from V and 4 bases from J; bases unmatched to any gene: 4. In germline, CDR1 is MNHEY, CDR2 SVGAGI. CDR3 DNA sequence: TGTGCCAGCAGTTACGAGGGACTAGCCGCAGATACGCAGTATTTT. Amino acids: CASSYEGLAADTQYF.

The chain uses TRBV7-9 and TRBJ2-7; D possibly corresponds to TRBD2 (5 bases). Per the germline V gene, CDR1 is SEHNR and CDR2 is FQNEAQ (reference sequence). V dropped 6 bases and J dropped 4 bases, with 7 bases sitting between them. The length of the CDR3 is 11 residues. CDR3 sequence (DNA): TGTGCCAGCAGGAGGGAGTACGAGCAGTACTTC. This sequence encodes CASRREYEQYF.

The V call is TRBV28, the J call TRBJ1-6; D is undetermined. Deletions cut 1 base from V and 0 bases from J, with 7 bases between. The CDR3 totals 16 residues. Germline V CDR1 and CDR2: MDHEN, SYDVKM. The CDR3 DNA reads TGTGCCAGCAGTTTATACGGGAGCTCCTATAATTCACCCCTCCACTTT. Amino acid sequence: CASSLYGSSYNSPLHF.

This chain connects TRBV4-1 to TRBJ2-1; 8 bases map to TRBD1. J gave up 5 bases and V 2 bases, and 5 bases lay outside the gene matches. The CDR3 is 15 amino acids. Germline lookup yields CDR1 MGHRA and CDR2 YSYEKL. CDR3 nucleotides: TGCGCCAGCAGCCAATTGGACAGGGTCAACAATGAGCAGTTCTTC. It specifies CASSQLDRVNNEQFF.

The chain has TRBV7-2 and TRBJ1-6, with a possible D match to TRBD1 (5 bases). The CDR3 is 12 residues long. The germline V gene has CDR1 SGHTA and CDR2 FQGNSA. Trimming left V 1 base short and J 10 bases short, with 5 bases between. The CDR3 DNA follows: TGTGCCAGCAGCTTAGAGGGGTCACCCCTCCACTTT. Protein: CASSLEGSPLHF.

The chain employs TRBV19 and TRBJ2-5; TRBD2 agrees at 11 bases. V lost 2 bases, J lost 5 bases, and 4 bases stayed unmatched. CDR1 is LNHDA and CDR2 is SQIVND in the germline V gene (reference sequence). CDR3 length equals 15 residues. The CDR3 loop is CASSISSGRGETQYF. Written as DNA, the CDR3 is TGTGCCAGTAGTATAAGTAGCGGGAGGGGTGAGACCCAGTACTTC.

This clone was detected only once. The rearrangement uses TRBV4-3 and TRBJ2-1, with D unresolved. CDR3 length: 17 residues. The germline CDR1 and CDR2 sequences are LGHNA and YSLEER. Trimming pared 1 base from V and 0 bases from J, leaving 13 bases between. The CDR3 reads CASSQGGLLSSYNEQFF. CDR3 nucleotide sequence: TGCGCCAGCAGCCAAGGCGGCCTATTGAGCTCCTACAATGAGCAGTTCTTC.

Only a few counts were recorded for this clone. The chain links TRBV14 to TRBJ2-1; 9 bases map to TRBD2. CDR3 length: 16 amino acids. CDR1 is SGHDN, CDR2 FVKESK, per germline. With V trimmed by 4 bases and J by 6 bases, 10 bases remained unmatched. The CDR3 DNA follows: TGTGCCAGCAGCCCCCCATCTAGCGGGGTTCGCAATGAGCAGTTCTTC. Amino acid sequence: CASSPPSSGVRNEQFF.

This rearrangement joins TRBV7-9 to TRBJ1-5; TRBD1 is a possible D gene (5 bases). Germline loops: CDR1 SEHNR, CDR2 FQNEAQ (reference sequence). Trimming shortened V by 1 base and J by 0 bases, and 7 bases separated the two germline ends. This CDR3 has 15 amino acids. In DNA, the CDR3 is TGTGCCAGCAGCTTAGGACAGACTAGCAATCAGCCCCAGCATTTT. This codes for CASSLGQTSNQPQHF.

The V call is TRBV2, the J call TRBJ2-1, with a possible D match to TRBD2 (5 bases). The length of the CDR3 is 13 residues. V was shortened by 8 bases and J by 5 bases, with 13 bases between the two germline ends. From germline, CDR1 is SNHLY and CDR2 FYNNEI. CDR3 sequence: CASSWEPHNEQFF. Here the CDR3 DNA reads TGTGCCAGCTCATGGGAGCCCCACAATGAGCAGTTCTTC.

The gene calls are TRBV19 and TRBJ1-1, with a tentative D call TRBD1 (5 bases). Trimming removed 0 bases at V and 4 bases at J, with 12 bases between. Germline-derived CDR1 and CDR2 are LNHDA and SQIVND (reference sequence). The CDR3 runs to 15 residues. This CDR3 is CASSIDLQGGTEAFF. Here the CDR3 DNA reads TGTGCCAGTAGTATAGACCTTCAGGGAGGCACTGAAGCTTTCTTT.

The V and J genes are TRBV7-3 and TRBJ2-6; 14 nucleotides line up with TRBD2. The CDR3 contains 20 residues. Germline assignment: CDR1 SGHTA and CDR2 FQGTGA. V lost 2 bases to trimming and J lost 0 bases; unmatched junction nucleotides: 6. The CDR3 reads CASSLPGLAGVRSGANVLTF. The DNA of the CDR3 is TGTGCCAGCAGCTTACCGGGACTAGCGGGAGTCCGCTCTGGGGCCAACGTCCTGACTTTC.

The J gene is TRBJ1-2, the V gene TRBV7-9; TRBD1 agrees at 8 bases. Trimming at V came to 6 bases and at J to 8 bases, leaving 8 bases not matched to a gene. The CDR3 sequence is 13 residues long. Per the germline V gene, CDR1 is SEHNR and CDR2 is FQNEAQ (reference sequence). The CDR3 protein is CASSYGQGSGYTF. The CDR3 DNA reads TGTGCCAGCAGTTACGGACAGGGCAGCGGCTACACCTTC.

The chain is built from TRBV5-5 and TRBJ2-3; 7 nucleotides match TRBD2. The V gene's germline CDR1 is SGHKS and CDR2 YYEKEE (reference sequence). The trim removed 0 bases at V and 1 base at J, leaving 5 bases unmatched. The CDR3 is made up of 16 amino acids. CDR3 DNA sequence: TGTGCCAGCAGCTTGGCGGGACTATACGGCACAGATACGCAGTATTTT. This encodes CASSLAGLYGTDTQYF.

V is TRBV10-3 and J is TRBJ2-5, with 14 bases matching TRBD2. The CDR3 extends over 15 amino acids. Unmatched junction bases numbered 1, after V lost 6 bases and J lost 1 base. Germline V CDR1 and CDR2: ENHRY, SYGVKD. In DNA form, the CDR3 reads TGTGCCATCAGGGGGACTAGCGGGGGCCAAGAGACCCAGTACTTC. It yields the protein CAIRGTSGGQETQYF.

This clone was seen a handful of times. The V call is TRBV7-2, the J call TRBJ2-7; D remains ambiguous. The CDR3 has 12 amino acids. Germline CDR1 and CDR2: SGHTA and FQGNSA. The V and J ends lost 4 bases and 3 bases respectively, with 7 bases between them. CDR3 DNA: TGTGCCAGCAGCTCGCTCGGCTACGAGCAGTACTTC. This translates into CASSSLGYEQYF.

The count of this clone is one. This chain connects TRBV7-2 to TRBJ2-5, with 7 positions matching TRBD1. CDR3 length: 14 amino acids. V trimming: 5 bases; J trimming: 5 bases; junction bases outside the gene matches: 8. Germline values: CDR1 SGHTA, CDR2 FQGNSA. The DNA for the CDR3 is TGTGCCAGCAGCCAGGGACAGTCCCCGGAGACCCAGTACTTC. This codes for CASSQGQSPETQYF.

The J gene is TRBJ2-7, the V gene TRBV19, with 7 nucleotides matching TRBD2. This CDR3 region has 14 residues. Germline CDR1 and CDR2: LNHDA and SQIVND (reference sequence). Losses at the gene ends were 7 bases for V and 7 bases for J; bases not matched to a gene: 13. DNA of the CDR3: TGTGCCAGTACTAAACAGGCGGGAGCACTTGAGCAGTACTTC. Translated, it gives CASTKQAGALEQYF.

The genes are TRBV7-2 and TRBJ1-2; possible D gene TRBD1, 5 bases. Germline loops: CDR1 SGHTA, CDR2 FQGNSA. This CDR3 spans 14 amino acids. V lost 0 bases, J lost 5 bases, and 10 bases lay in between. CDR3 sequence: CASSLAAGHYGYTF. Written as DNA, the CDR3 is TGTGCCAGCAGCTTAGCTGCAGGGCATTATGGCTACACCTTC.

In this sample, this clone turned up a few times. J is TRBJ1-5 and V is TRBV2; no clear D. This CDR3 region has 13 residues. Trimming took off 5 bases at V and 0 bases at J, with 5 bases between the two ends. Germline assignment: CDR1 SNHLY and CDR2 FYNNEI. The CDR3 is CASSLYSNQPQHF. The CDR3 region has the DNA TGTGCCAGCAGTTTATATAGCAATCAGCCCCAGCATTTT.

The gene calls are TRBV18 and TRBJ2-3, with 7 positions matching TRBD1. The CDR3 has 14 amino acids. CDR1 KGHSH and CDR2 LQKENI come from the germline V gene. Trimming took 6 bases from V and 4 from J; bases not matched to a gene: 7. In nucleotides, the CDR3 is TGTGCCAGCTCCCAAGACAGGGTCCCAGATACGCAGTATTTT. Residues: CASSQDRVPDTQYF.